Described below is a single T cell receptor beta chain sequence and its context. The data belong to a study of T cells in severe cutaneous drug reactions. TCR subtype-specific primers in iRepertoire multiplex PCR prepared libraries for bulk and single-cell sequencing. TCRdb derives one entry per CDR3 protein from the multiplex PCR reads, leaving out DNA. This table lists under 2,000 distinct CDR3 sequences. The CDR3 spans 14 residues. The V gene's germline CDR1 is DFQATT and CDR2 SNEGSKA (reference sequence). The donors had carbamazepine-induced Stevens-Johnson syndrome or toxic epidermal necrolysis. The J gene is TRBJ2-7, the V gene TRBV20-1; TCRdb picks TRBD2, but there is no DNA to check that call. The source material was PBMCs. The receptor comes from a human donor with Stevens-Johnson syndrome, a severe cutaneous drug reaction. The CDR3 region is CSALPQGYSYEQYF.